This TCR beta chain emerged from a study of blood T cells in healthy people across ages. Study-level information: Per two T cells, about one barcoded beta molecule was captured through template switching. General observations from the study: The recorded TCR beta diversity per million T cells decreased in a roughly linear manner with age.

A J-beta primer mix and a sample-barcoded 5' primer were used in a second PCR of about 6 to 12 cycles. TCRdb re-analysed the 5' RACE reads in MiXCR, keeping a single row per CDR3 protein. The sample comprises 600,000 to 1,000,000 distinct CDR3 sequences, 58% of which are singletons, and 20% to 25% rests with the top ten. A few counts support this clonotype. Its antigen is still unknown. The germline V gene has CDR1 SQVTM and CDR2 ANQGSEA. The CDR3 spans 13 residues. The germline V and J ends were trimmed by 4 bases and 1 base, with 10 bases remaining between them. The people who gave samples were healthy Caucasians from Russia, aged about 6 to 100. Isolation recovered at least 7 million PBMCs from every sample.

The V gene is TRBV29-1, the J gene TRBJ1-1; no clear D. Sequenced sample: blood. The origin of this receptor is a man aged 25-45 years in good health. This CDR3 reads CSVGAGGNTEAFF. The CDR3 nucleotides read TGCAGCGTTGGGGCCGGTGGGAACACTGAAGCTTTCTTT.